These 5 T cell receptor beta chains originate from one sample sequenced in a study of blood T cell repertoires in COVID-19. This table comes from immunoSEQ multiplex PCR, and its TCRdb copy is limited to in-frame clones, with some not included. This repertoire shows about 80,000 clones, about four fifths found once; its top ten account for 39%. The sample was peripheral blood. The receptors were sampled from a man older than 75 with active or convalescent COVID-19.

The chain is built from TRBV3-1 (or the pseudogene TRBV3-2) and TRBJ1-5, with a tentative D call TRBD1 (5 bases). Trimming removed 1 base from V and 0 bases from J, with 7 bases in between. This CDR3 comprises 15 residues. Germline assignment: CDR1 LGHDT and CDR2 YNNKEL (reference sequence). The CDR3 bases are TGTGCCAGCAGCCAAGCGGGGGGTAGCAATCAGCCCCAGCATTTT. This translates into CASSQAGGSNQPQHF.

This clone came up once. The chain employs TRBV19 and TRBJ2-3, with TRBD2 matching 9 bases. J was trimmed by 2 bases and V by 5 bases; bases with no gene match: 11. CDR1 LNHDA and CDR2 SQIVND come from the germline V gene (reference sequence). This CDR3 comprises 17 residues. This CDR3 reads CASSSALLAGATDTQYF. CDR3 DNA: TGTGCCAGTAGTTCCGCCCTACTAGCGGGTGCCACAGATACGCAGTATTTT.

The rearrangement links TRBV10-3 to TRBJ2-1; 9 nucleotides line up with TRBD2. CDR1 and CDR2 (germline): ENHRY, SYGVKD. The CDR3 contains 14 residues. J lost 6 bases, V lost 8 bases, and 8 bases had no gene match. The CDR3 DNA reads as TGTGCCATCGAAACGCGGGAGGGGGGCAATGAGCAGTTCTTC. Translating it yields CAIETREGGNEQFF.

This rearrangement joins TRBV5-5 to TRBJ2-3; possible D gene TRBD1, 5 bases. CDR1 and CDR2 from the germline V gene are SGHKS and YYEKEE (reference sequence). This CDR3 spans 14 amino acids. Deletions cut 3 bases from V and 2 bases from J, with 10 bases between. DNA for the CDR3: TGTGCCAGCAGCTCTCAGGGATACACAGATACGCAGTATTTT. This translates into CASSSQGYTDTQYF. Variable domain in full (rest from reference TRBV5-5 and TRBJ2-3): DAGVTQSPTHLIKTRGQQVTLRCSPISGHKSVSWYQQVLGQGPQFIFQYYEKEERGRGNFPDRFSARQFPNYSSELNVNALLLGDSALYLCASSSQGYTDTQYFGPGTRLTVL.

This CDR3 reads CASSFGGYNQPQHF. CDR3 DNA: TGTGCCAGCAGCTTTGGGGGGTACAATCAGCCCCAGCATTTT. This sequence joins TRBV5-4 and TRBJ1-5, with a weak D call TRBD1 (5 bases). Trimming removed 2 bases at V and 3 bases at J, with 9 bases between. The CDR3 consists of 14 residues. Germline CDR1 SGHNT, CDR2 YYREEE (reference sequence).